Here is one T cell receptor delta chain with its context. The antigen remains undetermined. This likely reflects a read error, since a far larger clone is one base away. Other DNA sequences in this specimen translate into the identical CDR3. These data originate in a study of delta chains in infants with herpesvirus infections. Findings of the study overall: No race- or environment-matched controls existed, and samples were few.

Gamma-chain- and delta-chain-specific primers converted PBMC RNA into TCR cDNA. TCRdb redid clone calling on the RT-PCR reads using CATT. Here the sample spans roughly 780 delta-chain clones, 20% to 25% being singletons. In germline, CDR1 is GEAIGNYY, CDR2 EKD. Unmatched junction bases numbered 12, after V lost 0 bases and J lost 3 bases. This CDR3 contains 19 residues. The specimen was peripheral blood, collected at time point 2 of longitudinal follow-up. The chain links TRDV2 to TRDJ2; 10 nucleotides agree with TRDD3. This TCR came from a human donor who was a Ugandan infant, either HIV-exposed or HIV-unexposed (not recorded which). CDR3 sequence: CACDTLSTGGYGMTAQLFF. CDR3 in DNA: TGTGCCTGTGACACCCTCAGTACCGGGGGATACGGTATGACAGCACAACTCTTCTTT.